This is a list of T cell receptor beta chains from one sample in a study of cytomegalovirus exposure and HLA in healthy donors. The repertoire was sequenced with immunoSEQ multiplex PCR; TCRdb's copy has only in-frame clones and lacks some. The table records roughly 140,000 clones, 55% to 70% of them present only once. Input material: PBMCs. These receptors were obtained from a woman between 25 and 40 years old in good health and CMV-seropositive. Both conserved end residues are part of each CDR3. Each record gives: clone size, V gene, J gene, D gene, CDR3 protein, CDR3 DNA. The D gene is left open where the match is weak. Clone size is shown for a subset of rows, as once, few, many or a class of expanded clone.

-	TRBV29-1	TRBJ1-1	-	CGVAGVGTEAFF	TGCGGCGTCGCAGGGGTGGGAACTGAAGCTTTCTTT
few	TRBV9	TRBJ2-3	TRBD2	CASSQTSGGFWNTQYF	TGTGCCAGCAGCCAGACTAGCGGGGGGTTCTGGAATACGCAGTATTTT
-	TRBV28	TRBJ1-2	-	CATTQPGVYYGYTF	TGTGCCACCACCCAACCGGGGGTGTACTATGGCTACACCTTC
-	TRBV30	TRBJ1-3	-	CAWSLGALSGNTIYF	TGTGCCTGGAGTTTAGGAGCCCTATCCGGAAACACCATATATTTT
-	TRBV30	TRBJ1-2	-	CAWTNSGTKGYTF	TGTGCCTGGACGAACTCCGGGACTAAGGGCTACACCTTC
-	TRBV6-1	TRBJ2-7	-	CASSEREGHEQYF	TGTGCCAGCAGTGAACGTGAGGGCCACGAGCAGTACTTC
-	TRBV5-4	TRBJ1-3	TRBD1	CASSGQGAGNTIYF	TGTGCCAGCAGCGGACAGGGGGCAGGAAACACCATATATTTT
few	TRBV5-1	TRBJ2-7	TRBD1	CASSLGTGKDEQYF	TGCGCCAGCAGCCTAGGGACAGGGAAGGACGAGCAGTACTTC
-	TRBV19	TRBJ2-7	-	CASSALTSLNSYEQYF	TGTGCCAGTAGTGCACTAACTAGCCTAAACTCCTACGAGCAGTACTTC
-	TRBV12-5	TRBJ1-2	-	CASGLPHRGRDGYTF	TGTGCTAGTGGTTTGCCCCACCGAGGGCGGGATGGCTACACCTTC
-	TRBV6-5	TRBJ1-4	TRBD1	CASSYNVEGALFF	TGTGCCAGCAGTTACAACGTCGAGGGGGCACTGTTTTTT
-	TRBV5-1	TRBJ2-5	-	CASSLVVEETQYF	TGCGCCAGCAGCTTGGTAGTGGAAGAGACCCAGTACTTC
-	TRBV29-1	TRBJ1-4	-	CSATDSSTNEKLFF	TGCAGCGCAACGGACAGCTCAACTAATGAAAAACTGTTTTTT
-	TRBV19	TRBJ2-1	TRBD2	CASGRTSGGATYNEQFF	TGTGCCAGCGGCAGGACTAGCGGGGGCGCAACCTACAATGAGCAGTTCTTC
few	TRBV11-2	TRBJ1-6	-	CASSSSVGGSSYNSPLHF	TGTGCCAGCAGCAGCTCTGTCGGAGGCAGCTCCTATAATTCACCCCTCCACTTT
-	TRBV13	TRBJ2-3	-	CASSTEVPSTDTQYF	TGTGCCAGCAGTACCGAGGTCCCTAGCACAGATACGCAGTATTTT
few	TRBV7-9	TRBJ1-1	-	CASRPGSMNTEAFF	TGTGCCAGCAGGCCCGGGAGCATGAACACTGAAGCTTTCTTT
-	TRBV4-2	TRBJ1-1	-	CASSPRAADMNTEAFF	TGTGCCAGCAGCCCCAGGGCAGCAGACATGAACACTGAAGCTTTCTTT
-	TRBV5-4	TRBJ1-2	TRBD1	CASRSGQGLHGYTF	TGTGCCAGCAGATCCGGACAGGGGTTGCATGGCTACACCTTC
-	TRBV5-1	TRBJ1-3	-	CASSLVGPNSGNTIYF	TGCGCCAGCAGCTTGGTGGGCCCCAACTCTGGAAACACCATATATTTT
once	TRBV7-9	TRBJ1-5	TRBD1	CASSRDRGGGFNQPQHF	TGTGCCAGCAGCCGAGACAGGGGTGGAGGGTTCAATCAGCCCCAGCATTTT
-	TRBV2	TRBJ2-3	TRBD2	CASGERASGGGDTQYF	TGTGCCAGCGGGGAACGAGCTAGCGGGGGCGGAGATACGCAGTATTTT
once	TRBV28	TRBJ1-1	-	CATLNILNTEAFF	TGTGCCACCTTGAACATTTTGAACACTGAAGCTTTCTTT
-	TRBV28	TRBJ1-3	-	CASRPTDGQVFSGNTIYF	TGTGCCAGCAGACCGACCGACGGACAAGTGTTCTCTGGAAACACCATATATTTT
-	TRBV11-3	TRBJ2-1	TRBD2	CASSTRTSGGWEQFF	TGTGCCAGCAGCACGAGGACTAGCGGTGGCTGGGAGCAGTTCTTC
-	TRBV5-4	TRBJ2-7	-	CASSSPTPAGKLHEQYF	TGTGCCAGCAGCTCTCCGACCCCGGCAGGGAAGCTCCACGAGCAGTACTTC
few	TRBV6-1	TRBJ2-7	-	CASRLMEGQRYEQYF	TGTGCCAGCAGGCTCATGGAGGGACAGAGATACGAGCAGTACTTC
-	TRBV19	TRBJ2-1	-	CASSIVFLSSYNEQFF	TGTGCCAGTAGTATAGTCTTCCTTAGCTCCTACAATGAGCAGTTCTTC
-	TRBV27	TRBJ1-5	-	CASSLTPRIAGRSNQPQHF	TGTGCCAGCAGTTTGACCCCACGCATCGCCGGCAGGAGCAATCAGCCCCAGCATTTT
once	TRBV18	TRBJ1-1	-	CASIPAGSLSEAFF	TGTGCCAGCATACCAGCAGGTTCCCTATCTGAAGCTTTCTTT
few	TRBV7-2	TRBJ2-7	TRBD1	CASSPGQGDYEQYF	TGTGCCAGCAGCCCCGGACAGGGTGACTACGAGCAGTACTTC
-	TRBV5-6	TRBJ2-4	-	CASWAAAKNIQYF	TGTGCCAGCTGGGCAGCTGCCAAAAACATTCAGTACTTC
-	TRBV28	TRBJ1-4	-	CASSFEGEKLFF	TGTGCCAGCAGTTTTGAGGGTGAAAAACTGTTTTTT
-	TRBV7-9	TRBJ2-3	TRBD2	CASSFYPSGTVVDTQYF	TGTGCCAGCAGCTTTTACCCTAGCGGGACAGTGGTAGATACGCAGTATTTT
once	TRBV4-2	TRBJ2-7	TRBD1	CASSPQGTGIYEQYF	TGTGCCAGCAGCCCTCAAGGGACAGGTATCTACGAGCAGTACTTC
-	TRBV7-3	TRBJ1-2	TRBD1	CASRGTGRYGYTF	TGTGCCAGCAGAGGGACAGGGAGATATGGCTACACCTTC
-	TRBV13	TRBJ2-1	TRBD1	CASSSLPKTGFQGEQFF	TGTGCCAGCAGTTCCTTGCCCAAGACAGGGTTTCAGGGTGAGCAGTTCTTC
few	TRBV2	TRBJ2-7	TRBD1	CAVTGGRTYEQYF	TGTGCCGTCACAGGGGGCCGTACCTACGAGCAGTACTTC
-	TRBV9	TRBJ2-1	TRBD1	CASSARDSPYNEQFF	TGTGCCAGCAGCGCCCGGGACAGCCCCTACAATGAGCAGTTCTTC